Here is one T cell receptor (beta chain) with its context. Clones were read by immunoSEQ multiplex PCR, and TCRdb kept only the in-frame ones, dropping some. The sample contains 85,000 to 100,000 clones, 85% to 95% of which appear only once. The data were taken from a study of T cell changes during pregnancy in multiple sclerosis. This TCR derives from a female donor with multiple sclerosis, enrolled in a pregnancy study. The sample consisted of peripheral blood, taken after pregnancy.

CDR3 nucleotides: TGTGCCAGCAGTTACTTCCGGACCAGGGACACTGAAGCTTTCTTT. Translation: CASSYFRTRDTEAFF. J is TRBJ1-1 and V is TRBV6-5; maybe TRBD1 (5 bases). The germline V gene encodes CDR1 MNHEY and CDR2 SVGAGI. The CDR3 is 15 amino acids. The ends were cut back, 1 base at V and 3 bases at J, with 12 bases in the middle.